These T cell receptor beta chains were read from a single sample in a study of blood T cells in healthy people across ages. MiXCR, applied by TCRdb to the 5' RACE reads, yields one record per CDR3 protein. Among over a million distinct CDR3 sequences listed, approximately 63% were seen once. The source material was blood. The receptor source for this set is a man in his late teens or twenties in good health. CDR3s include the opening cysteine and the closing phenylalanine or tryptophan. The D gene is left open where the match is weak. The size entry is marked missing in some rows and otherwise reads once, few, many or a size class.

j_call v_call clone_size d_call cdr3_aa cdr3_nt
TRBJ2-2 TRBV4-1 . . CASSQWVNGQAFTGELFF TGCGCCAGCAGCCAATGGGTGAATGGTCAGGCATTCACCGGGGAGCTGTTTTTT
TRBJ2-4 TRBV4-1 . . CASSQRGLAKNIQYF TGCGCCAGCAGCCAACGGGGTCTAGCCAAAAACATTCAGTACTTC
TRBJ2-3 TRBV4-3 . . CASSQDWVDTQYF TGCGCCAGCAGCCAAGATTGGGTTGATACGCAGTATTTT
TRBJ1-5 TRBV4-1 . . CASSRQHPGDQPQHF TGCGCCAGCAGCCGACAACATCCGGGAGATCAGCCCCAGCATTTT
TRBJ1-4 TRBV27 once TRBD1 CASSGTGPNEKLFF TGTGCCAGCAGCGGGACAGGGCCAAATGAAAAACTGTTTTTT
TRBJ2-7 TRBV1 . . CTSSHRLAWDYEQYF TGCACCAGCAGCCACCGACTAGCGTGGGACTACGAGCAGTACTTC
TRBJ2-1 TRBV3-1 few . CASSLQYSEQFF TGTGCCAGCAGCCTTCAGTATTCTGAGCAGTTCTTC
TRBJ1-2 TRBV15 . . CATSYRLGGYTF TGTGCCACCAGCTACAGGCTGGGAGGCTACACCTTC
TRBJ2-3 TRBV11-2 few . CASSLRGGTTNGDTQYF TGTGCCAGCAGCTTGAGGGGGGGGACAACCAATGGAGATACGCAGTATTTT
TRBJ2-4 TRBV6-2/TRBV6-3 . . CASSSLAWEQYF TGTGCCAGCAGTTCCCTAGCGTGGGAGCAGTACTTC
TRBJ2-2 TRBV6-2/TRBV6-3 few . CASSLGGPTGELFF TGTGCCAGCAGTCTGGGGGGGCCCACCGGGGAGCTGTTTTTT
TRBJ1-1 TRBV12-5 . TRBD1 CASGPGQANTEAFF TGTGCTAGTGGTCCGGGACAGGCGAACACTGAAGCTTTCTTT
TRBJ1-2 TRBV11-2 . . CASSFSGGGYTF TGTGCCAGCAGCTTTTCTGGAGGAGGCTACACCTTC
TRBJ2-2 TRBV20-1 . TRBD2 CSASSLTGTITGELFF TGCAGTGCCTCATCCTTGACCGGGACTATAACCGGGGAGCTGTTTTTT
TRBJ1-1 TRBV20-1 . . CSASEERAEAFF TGCAGTGCTAGTGAGGAACGGGCGGAAGCTTTCTTT
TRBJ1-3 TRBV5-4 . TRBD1 CASSGQGFSGNTIYF TGTGCCAGCAGCGGACAGGGTTTCTCTGGAAACACCATATATTTT
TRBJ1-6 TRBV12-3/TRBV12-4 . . CASTVRVGYNSPLHF TGTGCCAGCACCGTCAGGGTTGGGTATAATTCACCCCTCCACTTT
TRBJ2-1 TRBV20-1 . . CSASLVSYNEQFF TGCAGTGCTAGCCTGGTCTCCTACAATGAGCAGTTCTTC
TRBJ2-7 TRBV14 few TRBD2 CASSQASGRVLYEQYF TGTGCCAGCAGCCAAGCTAGCGGGAGGGTCCTCTACGAGCAGTACTTC
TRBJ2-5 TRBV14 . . CASSQGVVTQYF TGTGCCAGCAGCCAAGGAGTGGTGACCCAGTACTTC
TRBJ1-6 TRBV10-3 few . CAISDSTATGSPLHF TGTGCCATCAGTGACTCGACCGCGACCGGTTCACCCCTCCACTTT
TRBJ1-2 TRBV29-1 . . CSVEDSVRGYTF TGCAGCGTTGAAGATTCAGTACGCGGCTACACCTTC
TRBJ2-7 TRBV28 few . CASTETLSYEQYF TGTGCCAGCACCGAAACCCTGTCCTACGAGCAGTACTTC
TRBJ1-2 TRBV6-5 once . CATYSDRGPLMVNTF TGTGCCACTTATTCCGACCGGGGCCCTTTAATGGTGAACACCTTC
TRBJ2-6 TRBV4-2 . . CASSGGGIGSGANVLTF TGTGCCAGCAGCGGAGGGGGGATAGGGTCTGGGGCCAACGTCCTGACTTTC
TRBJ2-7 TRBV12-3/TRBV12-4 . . CASSFGGSEQYF TGTGCCAGCAGTTTTGGAGGAAGCGAGCAGTACTTC
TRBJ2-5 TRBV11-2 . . CASRRNSQETQYF TGTGCCAGCAGACGAAACAGCCAAGAGACCCAGTACTTC
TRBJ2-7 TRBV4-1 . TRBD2 CASSQGGLAVLAPYEQYF TGCGCCAGCAGCCAGGGAGGCCTAGCGGTCTTGGCCCCCTACGAGCAGTACTTC
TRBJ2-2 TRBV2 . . CASSDRSRELFF TGTGCCAGCAGTGACCGTAGCCGGGAGCTGTTTTTT
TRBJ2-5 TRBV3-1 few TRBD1 CASSPLYPGQGAGETQYF TGTGCCAGCAGCCCCCTTTACCCGGGACAGGGGGCTGGAGAGACCCAGTACTTC
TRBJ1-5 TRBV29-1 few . CSVGDGYNQPQHF TGCAGCGTTGGGGACGGTTATAATCAGCCCCAGCATTTT
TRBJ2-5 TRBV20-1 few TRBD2 CSADTTGGAGRETQYF TGCAGTGCTGACACCACCGGGGGGGCAGGTAGAGAGACCCAGTACTTC
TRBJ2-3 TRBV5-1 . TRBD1 CASSLGTGQINTQYF TGCGCCAGCAGCTTGGGGACAGGCCAAATTAATACGCAGTATTTT
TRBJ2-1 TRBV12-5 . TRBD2 CASGLRTSGKGNEQFF TGTGCTAGTGGTTTGAGGACTAGCGGAAAGGGCAATGAGCAGTTCTTC
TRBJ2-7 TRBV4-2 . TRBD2 CASSQGEVGLAGIYEQYF TGTGCCAGCAGCCAAGGGGAGGTGGGGCTAGCGGGAATCTACGAGCAGTACTTC
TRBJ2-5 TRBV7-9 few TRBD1 CASSANGQGYQETQYF TGTGCCAGCAGCGCGAACGGACAGGGGTACCAAGAGACCCAGTACTTC
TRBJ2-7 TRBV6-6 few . CASSYSIEYEQYF TGTGCCAGCAGTTACTCTATAGAATACGAGCAGTACTTC
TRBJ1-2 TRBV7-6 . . CASSLALGGGYTF TGTGCCAGCAGCTTAGCCTTAGGGGGTGGCTACACCTTC
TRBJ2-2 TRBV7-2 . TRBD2 CASSSKSGLAGGELFF TGTGCCAGCAGCTCGAAATCCGGACTAGCGGGCGGGGAGCTGTTTTTT
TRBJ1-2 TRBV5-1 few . CASSLVRGDYTF TGCGCCAGCAGCTTGGTTCGGGGTGACTACACCTTC
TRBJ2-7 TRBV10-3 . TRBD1 CAISGSQGQGYEQYF TGTGCCATCAGTGGAAGCCAGGGACAGGGCTACGAGCAGTACTTC